This T cell receptor beta chain was observed in a study of blood T cell repertoires in COVID-19. Study context: The samples span acute and convalescent COVID-19 from the United States, Italy and Spain. T cells, B-cell-depleted T cells, or PBMCs provided the cDNA or gDNA that served as material.

Seattle participants joined during active infection and were tracked over time. Original methodology: Reference gene primer amplification gave nucleated cell count estimates. Some clones are missing from TCRdb's copy, which holds only in-frame ones; the method was immunoSEQ multiplex PCR. V, J and clone size were drawn from that table, and D and trimming were deduced from the DNA. Among 100,000 to 150,000 clones listed, about 89% were seen once. CDR3 length: 15 residues. CDR1 and CDR2 from the germline V gene are SGHNT and YENEEA. The junction had 2 bases not matched to a gene; V was cut back by 1 base and J by 5 bases. This clone occurred once.

The material sequenced was peripheral blood. The sequence came from a man aged 55 to 70 with COVID-19, enrolled during active disease. The chain has TRBV11-3 and TRBJ2-1; 10 positions match TRBD2. In nucleotides, the CDR3 is TGTGCCAGCAGCTTAGGGACTAGCGGTAACAATGAGCAGTTCTTC. It codes for CASSLGTSGNNEQFF. The full variable domain, rest sourced from reference TRBV11-3 and TRBJ2-1, is EAGVVQSPRYKIIEKKQPVAFWCNPISGHNTLYWYLQNLGQGPELLIRYENEEAVDDSQLPKDRFSAERLKGVDSTLKIQPAELGDSAVYLCASSLGTSGNNEQFFGPGTRLTVL.